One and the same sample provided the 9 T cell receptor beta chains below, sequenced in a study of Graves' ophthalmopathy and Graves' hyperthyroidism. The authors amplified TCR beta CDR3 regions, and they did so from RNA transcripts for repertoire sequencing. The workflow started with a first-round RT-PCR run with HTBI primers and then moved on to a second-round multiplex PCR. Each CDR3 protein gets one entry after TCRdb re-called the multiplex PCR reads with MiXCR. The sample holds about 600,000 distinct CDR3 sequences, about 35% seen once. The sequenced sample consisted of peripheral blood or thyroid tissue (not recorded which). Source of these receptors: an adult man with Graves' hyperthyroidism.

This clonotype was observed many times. CDR3 sequence (DNA): TGTGCCAGCAGCACCTCGGACAGCCAAGAGACCCAGTACTTC. Translated: CASSTSDSQETQYF. The rearrangement joins TRBV11-2 to TRBJ2-5; perhaps TRBD1 as D (6 bases). Germline CDR1 reads SGHAT; CDR2 reads FQNNGV. Trimming shortened V by 5 bases and J by 1 base, and 11 bases separated the two germline ends. The CDR3 sequence is 14 residues long.

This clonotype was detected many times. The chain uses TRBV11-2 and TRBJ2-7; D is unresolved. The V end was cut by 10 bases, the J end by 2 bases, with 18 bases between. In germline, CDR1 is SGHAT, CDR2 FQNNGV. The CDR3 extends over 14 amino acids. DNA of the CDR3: TGTGCCACCACTGTGGGGTACGGAGCCTACGAGCAGTACTTC. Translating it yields CATTVGYGAYEQYF. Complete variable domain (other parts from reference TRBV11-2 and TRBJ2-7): EAGVAQSPRYKIIEKRQSVAFWCNPISGHATLYWYQQILGQGPKLLIQFQNNGVVDDSQLPKDRFSAERLKGVDSTLKIQPAKLEDSAVYLCATTVGYGAYEQYFGPGTRLTVT.

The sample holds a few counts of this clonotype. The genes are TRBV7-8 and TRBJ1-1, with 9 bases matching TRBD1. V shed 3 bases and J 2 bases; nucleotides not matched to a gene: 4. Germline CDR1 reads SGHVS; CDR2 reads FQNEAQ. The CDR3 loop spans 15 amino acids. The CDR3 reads CASSFGTGGNTEAFF. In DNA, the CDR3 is TGTGCCAGCAGCTTTGGAACAGGGGGCAACACTGAAGCTTTCTTT. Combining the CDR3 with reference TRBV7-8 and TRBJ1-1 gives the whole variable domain GAGVSQSPRYKVAKRGQDVALRCDPISGHVSLFWYQQALGQGPEFLTYFQNEAQLDKSGLPSDRFFAERPEGSVSTLKIQRTQQEDSAVYLCASSFGTGGNTEAFFGQGTRLTVV.

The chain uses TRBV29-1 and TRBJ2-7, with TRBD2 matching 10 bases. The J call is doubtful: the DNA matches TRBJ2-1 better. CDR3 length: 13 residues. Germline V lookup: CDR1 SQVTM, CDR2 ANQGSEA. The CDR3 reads CSALAGDLNEQFF. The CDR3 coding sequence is TGCAGTGCTCTAGCGGGGGATCTCAATGAGCAGTTCTTC.

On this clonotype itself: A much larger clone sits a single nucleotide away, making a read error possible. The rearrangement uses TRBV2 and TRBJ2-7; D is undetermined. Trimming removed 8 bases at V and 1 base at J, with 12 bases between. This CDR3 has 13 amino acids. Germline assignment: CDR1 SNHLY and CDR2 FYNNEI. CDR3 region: CASLLGRSYEQYF. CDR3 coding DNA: TGTGCCAGCCTCTTGGGCAGGTCCTACGAGCAGTACTTC.

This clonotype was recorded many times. In DNA form, the CDR3 reads TGTGCCAGCAGCTTAAGGGGGACAGGGGACCAGCCCCAGCATTTT. Translation gives CASSLRGTGDQPQHF. The rearrangement joins TRBV7-2 to TRBJ1-5, with 10 bases that match TRBD1. The germline V gene encodes CDR1 SGHTA and CDR2 FQGNSA. The CDR3 length is 15 residues. Trimming removed 2 bases from V and 7 bases from J; junction bases left unmatched: 5.

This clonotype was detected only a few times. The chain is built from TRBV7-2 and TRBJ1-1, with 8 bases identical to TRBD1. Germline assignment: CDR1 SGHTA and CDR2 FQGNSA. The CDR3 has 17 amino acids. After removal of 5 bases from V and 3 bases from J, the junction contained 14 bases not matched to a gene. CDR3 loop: CASSPALRTGRHTEAFF. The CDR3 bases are TGTGCCAGCAGCCCGGCGCTCAGGACAGGGAGGCACACTGAAGCTTTCTTT.

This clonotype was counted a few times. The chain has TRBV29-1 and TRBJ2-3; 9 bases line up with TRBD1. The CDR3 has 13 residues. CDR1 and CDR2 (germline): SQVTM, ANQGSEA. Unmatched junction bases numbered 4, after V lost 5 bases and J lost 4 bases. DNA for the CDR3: TGCAGCGTTAACAGGGGGCGCGCAGATACGCAGTATTTT. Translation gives CSVNRGRADTQYF.

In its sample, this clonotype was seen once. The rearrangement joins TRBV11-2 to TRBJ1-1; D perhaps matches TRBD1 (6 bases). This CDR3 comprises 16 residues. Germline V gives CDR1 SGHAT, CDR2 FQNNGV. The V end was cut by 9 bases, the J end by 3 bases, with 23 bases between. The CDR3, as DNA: TGTGCCAGTAGTATGAGTAGGGGGAGGGCGCACACTGAAGCTTTCTTT. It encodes CASSMSRGRAHTEAFF.